The rows below give T cell receptor beta chains drawn from one sample of a study of T-cell memory formation after mild COVID-19. MiXCR was run by TCRdb on the 5' RACE reads, yielding one entry per CDR3 protein. The profile shows 250,000 to 300,000 distinct CDR3 sequences, roughly 15% of them singletons. Sequencing used PBMCs or a T cell subset sorted from them (not recorded which). The receptors derive from a man between 18 and 35 years old who had mild COVID-19 (a few samples of this study predate the infection). Cell type and time point are not known. Each CDR3 is given with its conserved first and last residue. The order of the fields is V gene, J gene, D gene, clone size, CDR3 protein, CDR3 DNA. The D gene is left open where the match is weak. A clone size is listed for some rows: how often the clone was seen (once, few, many), or a class if it is expanded.

TRBV5-6,TRBJ2-7,-,few,CASSLTGQPSYEQYF,TGTGCCAGCAGCTTGACCGGACAGCCCTCCTACGAGCAGTACTTC
TRBV29-1,TRBJ2-3,-,-,CSGGDGSTDTQYF,TGCAGCGGAGGGGACGGGAGCACAGATACGCAGTATTTT
TRBV12-5,TRBJ2-7,TRBD1,-,CASGVGWTGQRDEQYF,TGTGCTAGTGGTGTTGGGTGGACAGGGCAAAGGGACGAGCAGTACTTC
TRBV5-1,TRBJ2-2,TRBD1,-,CASSLKGANPNTGELFF,TGCGCCAGCAGCTTGAAGGGGGCCAACCCCAACACCGGGGAGCTGTTTTTT
TRBV10-3,TRBJ1-5,TRBD1,-,CAIRDTDRGERQPQHF,TGTGCCATCAGGGATACAGACAGGGGAGAGCGTCAGCCCCAGCATTTT
TRBV12-3/TRBV12-4,TRBJ2-2,-,many,CASTPSRRAGELFF,TGTGCCAGCACCCCGAGCAGGAGGGCCGGGGAGCTGTTTTTT
TRBV20-1,TRBJ1-1,-,-,CSASPDLVGWGEAFF,TGCAGTGCTAGCCCCGACTTGGTGGGGTGGGGGGAAGCTTTCTTT
TRBV7-9,TRBJ1-1,TRBD1,few,CATLGRGDYGAFF,TGTGCCACCCTAGGCAGGGGGGACTACGGAGCTTTCTTT
TRBV6-1,TRBJ2-7,TRBD1,-,CASLTTGATYEQYF,TGTGCCAGCTTGACGACAGGGGCTACCTACGAGCAGTACTTC
TRBV7-7,TRBJ2-6,-,few,CASSSGANSGANVLTF,TGTGCCAGCAGTTCTGGGGCTAACTCTGGGGCCAACGTCCTGACTTTC
TRBV9,TRBJ2-1,-,-,CASSPEGGSSYNEQFF,TGTGCCAGCAGCCCTGAGGGGGGCAGCTCCTACAATGAGCAGTTCTTC
TRBV3-1,TRBJ2-1,TRBD1,-,CASSPGTVGEQFF,TGTGCCAGCAGCCCAGGGACAGTAGGTGAGCAGTTCTTC
TRBV7-9,TRBJ1-1,-,few,CASSPPVFLEAFF,TGTGCCAGCAGCCCCCCCGTGTTTTTAGAAGCTTTCTTT
TRBV4-3,TRBJ1-1,TRBD1,-,CASSHPGGNTEAFF,TGCGCCAGCAGCCACCCAGGGGGTAACACTGAAGCTTTCTTT
TRBV2,TRBJ2-1,-,few,CASHRDINEQFF,TGTGCCAGCCACAGGGACATCAATGAGCAGTTCTTC
TRBV6-2/TRBV6-3,TRBJ1-5,-,-,CASSYSFYMTAGNQPQHF,TGTGCCAGCAGTTACTCGTTTTATATGACGGCAGGCAATCAGCCCCAGCATTTT
TRBV20-1,TRBJ1-1,-,few,CSARDTGMNTEAFF,TGCAGTGCTAGAGATACAGGGATGAACACTGAAGCTTTCTTT
TRBV7-2,TRBJ2-5,TRBD1,many,CASSSLDRAETQYF,TGTGCCAGCAGCTCCCTGGACAGGGCCGAGACCCAGTACTTC
TRBV28,TRBJ2-7,-,few,CASSSEQLYEQYF,TGTGCCAGCAGCTCCGAACAACTCTACGAGCAGTACTTC
TRBV12-3/TRBV12-4,TRBJ2-2,TRBD1,few,CASSFQGAESGELFF,TGTGCCAGCAGTTTTCAGGGGGCGGAATCCGGGGAGCTGTTTTTT
TRBV7-9,TRBJ2-2,-,-,CASSSTRTNTGELFF,TGTGCCAGCAGCTCGACTAGGACGAACACCGGGGAGCTGTTTTTT
TRBV12-3/TRBV12-4,TRBJ2-5,TRBD2,-,CASRALSGGAETQYF,TGTGCCAGCAGGGCACTTAGCGGGGGGGCGGAGACCCAGTACTTC
TRBV12-3/TRBV12-4,TRBJ2-5,-,few,CASSLDVRGETQYF,TGTGCCAGCAGTTTAGACGTACGGGGGGAGACCCAGTACTTC
TRBV27,TRBJ2-2,-,once,CASKAMVGGELFF,TGTGCCAGCAAAGCTATGGTCGGCGGGGAGCTGTTTTTT
TRBV11-2,TRBJ2-4,-,few,CASSLVLAKNIQYF,TGTGCCAGCAGCTTAGTTCTAGCCAAAAACATTCAGTACTTC
TRBV10-3,TRBJ1-6,-,few,CAISESSSRNSPLHF,TGTGCCATCAGTGAGTCCTCCAGTCGTAATTCACCCCTCCACTTT
TRBV4-1,TRBJ1-2,-,-,CASSQVDSANYGYTF,TGCGCCAGCAGCCAAGTTGACAGCGCGAACTATGGCTACACCTTC
TRBV7-2,TRBJ2-7,TRBD2,-,CASSPRTSRVAYEQYF,TGTGCCAGCAGCCCGCGGACTAGCAGGGTGGCCTACGAGCAGTACTTC
TRBV2,TRBJ2-3,-,many,CASKESWSTDTQYF,TGTGCCAGCAAGGAGTCGTGGAGCACAGATACGCAGTATTTT
TRBV5-1,TRBJ2-2,-,few,CASSFLTGELFF,TGCGCCAGCAGCTTCCTCACCGGGGAGCTGTTTTTT
TRBV6-1,TRBJ2-2,TRBD1,few,CASSNYRGFTGELFF,TGTGCCAGCAGTAACTACAGGGGCTTCACCGGGGAGCTGTTTTTT
TRBV6-5,TRBJ2-3,TRBD2,-,CASSYSFLAGYSTDTQYF,TGTGCCAGCAGTTACTCGTTTTTAGCGGGTTACAGCACAGATACGCAGTATTTT
TRBV20-1,TRBJ2-2,TRBD2,few,CSTPSGLTNTGELFF,TGCAGTACCCCTAGCGGACTTACGAACACCGGGGAGCTGTTTTTT
TRBV5-1,TRBJ1-1,TRBD1,few,CASSPVGTGDTEAFF,TGCGCCAGCAGCCCGGTGGGGACAGGAGACACTGAAGCTTTCTTT
TRBV15,TRBJ2-1,-,few,CATPGSSTDEQFF,TGTGCCACCCCCGGTAGTAGCACCGATGAGCAGTTCTTC
TRBV12-3/TRBV12-4,TRBJ2-5,TRBD1,-,CASSPSTGIEETQYF,TGTGCCAGCAGTCCCTCGACAGGGATTGAAGAGACCCAGTACTTC
TRBV5-1,TRBJ2-5,-,few,CASSLGQTEETQYF,TGCGCCAGCAGCTTGGGGCAGACCGAAGAGACCCAGTACTTC
TRBV10-3,TRBJ2-3,TRBD2,few,CAISKGAGVTDTQYF,TGTGCCATCAGTAAAGGAGCGGGGGTCACAGATACGCAGTATTTT
TRBV5-1,TRBJ2-1,-,many,CASSLEGNEQFF,TGCGCCAGCAGCTTGGAAGGGAATGAGCAGTTCTTC
TRBV19,TRBJ1-5,-,few,CASNTRGNQPQHF,TGTGCCAGTAATACGAGGGGCAATCAGCCCCAGCATTTT
TRBV18,TRBJ2-3,-,few,CASSPPALPDTQYF,TGTGCCAGCTCACCACCGGCACTACCAGATACGCAGTATTTT
TRBV28,TRBJ1-5,-,few,CASSFREYQPQHF,TGTGCCAGCAGTTTCCGCGAGTATCAGCCCCAGCATTTT
TRBV2,TRBJ1-1,-,-,CASSGRGREAFF,TGTGCCAGCAGTGGGCGCGGGCGGGAAGCTTTCTTT
TRBV2,TRBJ1-5,-,few,CASTLLTGGDQPQHF,TGTGCCAGCACCCTCCTGACAGGCGGCGATCAGCCCCAGCATTTT
TRBV6-6,TRBJ1-2,TRBD1,-,CASRVGTGQYGYTF,TGTGCCAGCAGGGTCGGGACAGGGCAATATGGCTACACCTTC
TRBV5-5,TRBJ2-1,-,-,CASSERGTEYNEQFF,TGTGCCAGCAGCGAGCGCGGGACAGAGTACAATGAGCAGTTCTTC
TRBV12-3/TRBV12-4,TRBJ1-2,-,few,CATTRRGGYTF,TGTGCCACCACCCGGAGGGGTGGCTACACCTTC
TRBV20-1,TRBJ2-2,-,few,CSARTGMDTGELFF,TGCAGTGCACGCACGGGGATGGACACCGGGGAGCTGTTTTTT
TRBV7-2,TRBJ2-3,TRBD2,few,CASSLGGSSGGAHTQYF,TGTGCCAGCAGCTTGGGAGGATCTAGCGGGGGGGCACATACGCAGTATTTT
TRBV5-6,TRBJ2-2,-,-,CASSLAGTHTGELFF,TGTGCCAGCAGCTTGGCCGGGACACACACCGGGGAGCTGTTTTTT
TRBV5-1,TRBJ2-7,-,few,CASSLSIGGLSGEQYF,TGCGCCAGCAGCTTGAGTATCGGGGGTCTTTCAGGCGAGCAGTACTTC
TRBV5-1,TRBJ2-2,-,-,CASSLSGGQSGELFF,TGCGCCAGCAGCTTGTCCGGGGGCCAATCCGGGGAGCTGTTTTTT
TRBV7-2,TRBJ1-2,-,many,CASSLGLDYGYTF,TGTGCCAGCAGCTTAGGGTTGGACTATGGCTACACCTTC
TRBV6-1,TRBJ2-7,-,few,CASSEPRREQYF,TGTGCCAGCAGTGAGCCTAGGAGAGAGCAGTACTTC